The source of this T cell receptor (beta chain) is a study of blood T cell repertoires in COVID-19. Study at large: From T cells, B-cell-depleted T cells, or PBMCs came the material, which was cDNA or gDNA.

Trimming removed 2 bases at V and 4 bases at J, with 12 bases between. This CDR3 is built from 14 residues. CDR1 is MNHEY, CDR2 SMNVEV, per germline (reference sequence). Clones were read by immunoSEQ multiplex PCR, and TCRdb kept only the in-frame ones, dropping some. This table has around 290,000 clones, just over 90% appearing once. The sequenced material came from peripheral blood. This rearrangement joins TRBV27 to TRBJ2-7, with D maybe TRBD1 (6 bases). This TCR was recovered from a woman in her twenties or thirties with COVID-19, enrolled during active disease. CDR3 coding DNA: TGTGCCAGCAGTTTAAGTGGCAGGGGTTACGAGCAGTACTTC. This encodes CASSLSGRGYEQYF.